This TCR beta chain was identified in a study of shared clonotypes between healthy human individuals. CD45RO-negative cells were positively selected for CCR7, leaving out terminally differentiated effector memory CD45RA+ cells. Here immunoSEQ multiplex PCR was the method, and the copy in TCRdb shows in-frame clones only, minus some. Altogether hundreds of thousands of clones are present, roughly 96% being singletons, with the ten largest covering 0.095% to 0.14%. Germline V CDR1 and CDR2: MRHNA, SNTAGT. This CDR3 contains 12 residues. V lost 6 bases and J lost 5, with 7 bases in between. Sequencing was carried out using naive CD8+ T cells sorted from blood. V is TRBV6-4 and J is TRBJ2-2; D not resolved. The TCR comes from a woman between 25 and 40 years old in good health. CDR3 protein: CASRDGTGELFF. CDR3 DNA sequence: TGTGCCAGCAGAGACGGAACCGGGGAGCTGTTTTTT.